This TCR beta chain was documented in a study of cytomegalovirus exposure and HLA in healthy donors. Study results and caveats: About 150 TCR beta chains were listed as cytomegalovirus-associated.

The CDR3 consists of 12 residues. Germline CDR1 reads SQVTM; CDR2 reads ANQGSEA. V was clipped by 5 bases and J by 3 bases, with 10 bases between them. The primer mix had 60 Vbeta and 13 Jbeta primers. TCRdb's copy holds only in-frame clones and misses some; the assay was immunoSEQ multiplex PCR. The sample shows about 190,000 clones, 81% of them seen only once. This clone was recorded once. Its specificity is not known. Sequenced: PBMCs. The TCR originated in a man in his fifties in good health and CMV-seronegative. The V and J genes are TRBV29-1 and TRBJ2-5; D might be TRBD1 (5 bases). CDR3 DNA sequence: TGCAGCGTTCACAGGAGAGAAGAGACCCAGTACTTC. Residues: CSVHRREETQYF.